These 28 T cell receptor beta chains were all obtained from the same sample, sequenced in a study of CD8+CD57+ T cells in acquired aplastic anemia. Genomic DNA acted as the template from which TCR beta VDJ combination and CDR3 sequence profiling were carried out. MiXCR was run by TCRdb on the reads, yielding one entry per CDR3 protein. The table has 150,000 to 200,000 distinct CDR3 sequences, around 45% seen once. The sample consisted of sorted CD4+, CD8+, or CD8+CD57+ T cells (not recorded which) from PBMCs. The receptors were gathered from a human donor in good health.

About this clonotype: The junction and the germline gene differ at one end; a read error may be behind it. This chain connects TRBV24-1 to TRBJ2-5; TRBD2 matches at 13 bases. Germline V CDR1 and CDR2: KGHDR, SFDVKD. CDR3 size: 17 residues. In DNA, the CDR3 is TGTGCCACCAATGATCCAGGGACTAGCGGGACGCGGGAGACCCAGTACTTC. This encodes CATNDPGTSGTRETQYF.

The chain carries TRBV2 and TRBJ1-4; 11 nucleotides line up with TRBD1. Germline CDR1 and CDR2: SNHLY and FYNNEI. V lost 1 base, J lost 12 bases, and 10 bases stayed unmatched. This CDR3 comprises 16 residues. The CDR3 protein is CASSEVGQGAKEELFF. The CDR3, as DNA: TGTGCCAGCAGTGAAGTTGGACAGGGGGCTAAAGAAGAACTGTTTTTT.

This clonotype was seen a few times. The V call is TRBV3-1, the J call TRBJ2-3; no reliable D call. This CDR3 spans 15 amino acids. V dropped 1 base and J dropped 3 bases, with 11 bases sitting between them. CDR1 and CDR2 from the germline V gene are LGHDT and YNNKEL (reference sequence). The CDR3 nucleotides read TGTGCCAGCAGCCAAGGGGGTCGTAAGACAGATACGCAGTATTTT. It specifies CASSQGGRKTDTQYF.

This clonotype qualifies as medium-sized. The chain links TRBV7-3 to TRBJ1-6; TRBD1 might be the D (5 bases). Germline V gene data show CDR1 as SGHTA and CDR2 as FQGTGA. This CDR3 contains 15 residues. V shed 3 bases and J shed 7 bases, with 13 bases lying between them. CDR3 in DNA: TGTGCCAGCAGCTTGGAGGCAGGGAGGAATTCACCCCTCCACTTT. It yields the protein CASSLEAGRNSPLHF.

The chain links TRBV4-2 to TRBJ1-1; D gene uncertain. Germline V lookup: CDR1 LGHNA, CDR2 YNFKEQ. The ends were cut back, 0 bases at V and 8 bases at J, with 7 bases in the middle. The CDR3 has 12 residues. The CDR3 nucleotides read TGTGCCAGCAGCCAAGATAGGGTGGAAGCTTTCTTT. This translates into CASSQDRVEAFF.

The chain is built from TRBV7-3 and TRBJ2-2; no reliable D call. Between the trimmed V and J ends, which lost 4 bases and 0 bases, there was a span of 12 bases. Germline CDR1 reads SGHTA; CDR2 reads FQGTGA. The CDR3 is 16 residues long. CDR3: CASSSMAGSNTGELFF. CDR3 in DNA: TGTGCCAGCAGCTCCATGGCAGGATCGAACACCGGGGAGCTGTTTTTT.

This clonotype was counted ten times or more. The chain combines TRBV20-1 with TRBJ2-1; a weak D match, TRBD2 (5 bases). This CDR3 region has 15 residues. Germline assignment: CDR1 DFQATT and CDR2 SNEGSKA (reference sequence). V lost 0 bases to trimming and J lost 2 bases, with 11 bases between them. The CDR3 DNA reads TGCAGTGCTAGAGATACCCAGAGGGCCTACAATGAGCAGTTCTTC. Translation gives CSARDTQRAYNEQFF.

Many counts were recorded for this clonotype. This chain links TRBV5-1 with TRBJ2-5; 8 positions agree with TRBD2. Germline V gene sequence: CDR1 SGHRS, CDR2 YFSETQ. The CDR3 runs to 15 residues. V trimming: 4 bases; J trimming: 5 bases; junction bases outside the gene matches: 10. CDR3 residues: CASSPQTSEWETQYF. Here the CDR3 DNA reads TGCGCCAGCAGCCCCCAGACTAGCGAGTGGGAGACCCAGTACTTC.

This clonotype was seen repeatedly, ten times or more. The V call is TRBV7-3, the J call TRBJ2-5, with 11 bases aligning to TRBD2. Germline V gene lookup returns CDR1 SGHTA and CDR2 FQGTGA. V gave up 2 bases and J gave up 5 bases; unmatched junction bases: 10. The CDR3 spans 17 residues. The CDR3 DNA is TGTGCCAGCAGCTTAGGTGGTAGCGGGAGGGTTCGGGAGACCCAGTACTTC. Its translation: CASSLGGSGRVRETQYF.

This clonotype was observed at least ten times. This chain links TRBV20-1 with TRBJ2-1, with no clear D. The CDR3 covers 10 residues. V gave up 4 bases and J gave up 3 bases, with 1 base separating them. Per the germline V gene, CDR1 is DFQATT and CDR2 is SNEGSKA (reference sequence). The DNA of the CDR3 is TGCAGTGCTAACTACAATGAGCAGTTCTTC. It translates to CSANYNEQFF.

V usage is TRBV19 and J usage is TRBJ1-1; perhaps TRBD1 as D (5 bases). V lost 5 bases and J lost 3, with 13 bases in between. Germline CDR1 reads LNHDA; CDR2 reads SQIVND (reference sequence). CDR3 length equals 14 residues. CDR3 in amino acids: CASSAGPSYTEAFF. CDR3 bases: TGTGCCAGTAGTGCGGGACCTTCTTACACTGAAGCTTTCTTT.

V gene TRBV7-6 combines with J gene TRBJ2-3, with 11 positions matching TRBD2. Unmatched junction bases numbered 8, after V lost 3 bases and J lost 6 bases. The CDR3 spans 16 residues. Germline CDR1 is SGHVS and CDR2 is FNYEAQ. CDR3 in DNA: TGTGCCAGCAGCTTTCGGGCGTCTAGCGGGAGGGATACGCAGTATTTT. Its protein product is CASSFRASSGRDTQYF.

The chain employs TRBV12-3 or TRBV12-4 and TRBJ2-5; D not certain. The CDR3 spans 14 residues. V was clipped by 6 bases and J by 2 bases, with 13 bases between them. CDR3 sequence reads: CASSSADSQETQYF. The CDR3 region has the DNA TGTGCCAGCAGCAGCGCCGATAGTCAAGAGACCCAGTACTTC.

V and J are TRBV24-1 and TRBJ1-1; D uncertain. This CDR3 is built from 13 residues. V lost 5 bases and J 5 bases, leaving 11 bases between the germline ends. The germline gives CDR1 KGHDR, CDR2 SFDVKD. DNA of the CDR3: TGTGCCACCAGTGTAAAGGCGGGGACTGAAGCTTTCTTT. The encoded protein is CATSVKAGTEAFF.

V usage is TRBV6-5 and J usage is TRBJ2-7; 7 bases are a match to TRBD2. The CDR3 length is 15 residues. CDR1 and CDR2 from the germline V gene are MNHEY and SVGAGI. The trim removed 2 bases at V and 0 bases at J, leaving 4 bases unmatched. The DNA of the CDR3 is TGTGCCAGCAGTTACGTGGGGGGGAGCTCCTACGAGCAGTACTTC. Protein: CASSYVGGSSYEQYF.

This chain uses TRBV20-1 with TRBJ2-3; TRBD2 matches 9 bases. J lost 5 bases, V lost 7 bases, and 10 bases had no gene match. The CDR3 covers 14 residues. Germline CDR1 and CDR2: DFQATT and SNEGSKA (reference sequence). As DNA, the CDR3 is TGCAGTGTAAGGGGCGGGAGGGCCGTAGATACGCAGTATTTT. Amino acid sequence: CSVRGGRAVDTQYF.

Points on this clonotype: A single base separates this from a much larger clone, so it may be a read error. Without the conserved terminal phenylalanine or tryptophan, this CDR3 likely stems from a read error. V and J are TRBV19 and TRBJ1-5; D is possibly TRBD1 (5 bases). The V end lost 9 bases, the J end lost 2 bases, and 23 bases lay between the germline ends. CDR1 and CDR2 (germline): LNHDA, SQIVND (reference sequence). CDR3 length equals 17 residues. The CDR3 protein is CASRLGLQYKRNQPQHS. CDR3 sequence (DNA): TGTGCCAGCAGACTGGGACTCCAATACAAACGCAATCAGCCCCAGCATTCT.

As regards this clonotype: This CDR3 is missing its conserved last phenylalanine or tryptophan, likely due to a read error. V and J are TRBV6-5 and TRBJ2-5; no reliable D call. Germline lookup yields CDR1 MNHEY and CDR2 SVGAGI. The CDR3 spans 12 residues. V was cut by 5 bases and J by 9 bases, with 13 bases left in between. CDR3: CASSPHGGAQYL. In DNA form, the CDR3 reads TGTGCCAGCAGTCCCCATGGTGGGGCCCAGTACCTC.

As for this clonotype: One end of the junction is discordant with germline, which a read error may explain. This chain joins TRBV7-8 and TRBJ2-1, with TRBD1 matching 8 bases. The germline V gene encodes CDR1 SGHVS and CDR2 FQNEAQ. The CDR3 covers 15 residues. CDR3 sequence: CASRTAGGAEDEQFF. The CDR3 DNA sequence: TGCGCCAGCAGGACGGCAGGGGGCGCCGAGGATGAGCAGTTCTTC.

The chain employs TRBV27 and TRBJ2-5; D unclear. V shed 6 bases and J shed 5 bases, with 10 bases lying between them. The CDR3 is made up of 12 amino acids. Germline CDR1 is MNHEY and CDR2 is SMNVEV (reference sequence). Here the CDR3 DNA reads TGTGCCAGCAGGGGGATTTTGGAGACCCAGTACTTC. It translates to CASRGILETQYF.

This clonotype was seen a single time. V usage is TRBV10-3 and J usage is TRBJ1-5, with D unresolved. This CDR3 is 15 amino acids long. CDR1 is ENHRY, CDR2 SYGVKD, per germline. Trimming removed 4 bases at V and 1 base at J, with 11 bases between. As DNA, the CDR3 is TGTGCCATCAGTGTCGACTTTACGAGCAATCAGCCCCAGCATTTT. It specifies CAISVDFTSNQPQHF.

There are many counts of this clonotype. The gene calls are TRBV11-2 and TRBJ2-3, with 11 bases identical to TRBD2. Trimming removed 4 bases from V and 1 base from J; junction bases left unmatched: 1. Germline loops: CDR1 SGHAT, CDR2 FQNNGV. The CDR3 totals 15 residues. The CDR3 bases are TGTGCCAGCAGCTCACTAGCGGGAGGCACAGATACGCAGTATTTT. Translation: CASSSLAGGTDTQYF.

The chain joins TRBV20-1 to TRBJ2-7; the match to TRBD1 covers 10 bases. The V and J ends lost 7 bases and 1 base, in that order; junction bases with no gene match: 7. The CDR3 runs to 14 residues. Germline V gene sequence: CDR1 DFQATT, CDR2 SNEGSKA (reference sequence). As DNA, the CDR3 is TGCAGTGGGACGGGACAGGGGATTTCCTACGAGCAGTACTTC. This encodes CSGTGQGISYEQYF.

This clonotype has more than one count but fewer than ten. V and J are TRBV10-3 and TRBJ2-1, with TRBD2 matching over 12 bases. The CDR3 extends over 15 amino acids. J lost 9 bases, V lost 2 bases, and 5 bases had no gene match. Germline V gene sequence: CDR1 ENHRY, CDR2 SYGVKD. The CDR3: CAISEASGGAGEQFF. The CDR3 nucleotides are TGTGCCATCAGTGAGGCTAGCGGGGGGGCGGGTGAGCAGTTCTTC.

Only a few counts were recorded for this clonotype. CDR3 protein: CASSSSRGANTGELFF. Here the CDR3 DNA reads TGTGCCAGCAGCTCAAGCCGGGGGGCGAACACCGGGGAGCTGTTTTTT. V gene TRBV3-1 combines with J gene TRBJ2-2; 7 bases agree with TRBD2. Per germline, CDR1 LGHDT and CDR2 YNNKEL (reference sequence). This CDR3 comprises 16 residues. The ends lost 5 bases at V and 0 bases at J; junction bases unmatched: 6.

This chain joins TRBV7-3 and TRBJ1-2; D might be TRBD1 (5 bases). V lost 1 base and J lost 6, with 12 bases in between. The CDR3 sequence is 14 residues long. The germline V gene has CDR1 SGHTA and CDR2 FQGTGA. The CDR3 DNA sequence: TGTGCCAGCAGCTTAAATGCAGGGTCGAATGGCTACACCTTC. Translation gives CASSLNAGSNGYTF. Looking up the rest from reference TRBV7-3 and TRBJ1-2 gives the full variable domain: GAGVSQTPSNKVTEKGKYVELRCDPISGHTALYWYRQSLGQGPEFLIYFQGTGAADDSGLPNDRFFAVRPEGSVSTLKIQRTERGDSAVYLCASSLNAGSNGYTFGSGTRLTVV.

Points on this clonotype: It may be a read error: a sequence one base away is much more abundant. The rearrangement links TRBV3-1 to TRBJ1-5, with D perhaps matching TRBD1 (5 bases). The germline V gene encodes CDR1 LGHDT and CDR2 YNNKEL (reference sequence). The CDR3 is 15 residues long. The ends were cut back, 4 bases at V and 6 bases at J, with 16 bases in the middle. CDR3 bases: TGTGCCAGCAGCCGAGCAGGAGGGACCCCTCAGCCCCAGCATTTT. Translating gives CASSRAGGTPQPQHF.

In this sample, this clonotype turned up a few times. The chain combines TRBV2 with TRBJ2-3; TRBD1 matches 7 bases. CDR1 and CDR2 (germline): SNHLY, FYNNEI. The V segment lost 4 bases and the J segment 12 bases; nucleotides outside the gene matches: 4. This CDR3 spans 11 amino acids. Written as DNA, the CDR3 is TGTGCCAGCAGTGGCGGACAGGTTCAGTATTTT. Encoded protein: CASSGGQVQYF. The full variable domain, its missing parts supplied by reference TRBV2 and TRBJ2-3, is EPEVTQTPSHQVTQMGQEVILRCVPISNHLYFYWYRQILGQKVEFLVSFYNNEISEKSEIFDDQFSVERPDGSNFTLKIRSTKLEDSAMYFCASSGGQVQYFGPGTRLTVL.